One sample yielded the 13 T cell receptor beta chains listed below, sequenced in a study of metastatic and nonmetastatic thyroid tumors. TCRdb redid the clone calls on the PCR reads using MiXCR. The sample carries roughly 38,000 clones, around a fifth recorded once. Every patient underwent thyroid surgery untreated. Sequenced material: blood. Source of these receptors: a female donor with papillary thyroid cancer or a benign thyroid nodule (not recorded which). Some clones in this sample may be carry-over from other donors' samples.

This clone came up many times. V gene TRBV19 combines with J gene TRBJ2-1; TRBD2 might be the D (6 bases). Trimming took 6 bases from V and 4 from J, leaving 7 bases between them. Germline V gene data show CDR1 as LNHDA and CDR2 as SQIVND (reference sequence). The CDR3 is 12 residues long. The CDR3 spells CASRGGYNEQFF. CDR3 DNA sequence: TGTGCCAGTAGGGGGGGATACAATGAGCAGTTCTTC.

This clone was seen only a few times. The chain is built from TRBV20-1 and TRBJ2-7; 13 positions match TRBD2. Germline V CDR1 and CDR2: DFQATT, SNEGSKA (reference sequence). J lost 3 bases, V lost 1 base, and 12 bases had no gene match. This CDR3 comprises 18 residues. The CDR3 sequence: CSARGWTRGTSGNYEQYF. The CDR3 region has the DNA TGCAGTGCTAGAGGTTGGACCAGGGGGACTAGCGGGAACTACGAGCAGTACTTC.

A few counts support this clone. V is TRBV12-3 or TRBV12-4 and J is TRBJ1-1; perhaps TRBD1 as D (5 bases). The V and J ends lost 5 bases and 9 bases respectively, with 19 bases between them. The CDR3 runs to 14 residues. The CDR3 protein is CASSTPRDAGKAFF. In DNA form, the CDR3 reads TGTGCCAGCAGTACACCCCGGGACGCGGGCAAAGCTTTCTTT.

This clone is medium-sized within its sample. The rearrangement joins TRBV6-1 to TRBJ2-7; 9 nucleotides match TRBD1. The CDR3 consists of 13 residues. Germline V gene lookup returns CDR1 MNHNS and CDR2 SASEGT. The J segment lost 6 bases and the V segment lost 5 bases, leaving 5 bases of the junction unmatched. The CDR3 region has the DNA TGTGCCAGCAGTCCCGGGACAGGGTTCGAGCAGTACTTC. Amino acids: CASSPGTGFEQYF.

Within the sample, this clone is medium-sized. CDR3 amino acids: CASSFGTGEQYF. As DNA, the CDR3 is TGTGCCAGCAGCTTTGGGACAGGCGAGCAGTACTTC. The V call is TRBV7-2, the J call TRBJ2-7, with 8 bases matching TRBD1. The CDR3 spans 12 residues. V was clipped by 3 bases and J by 6 bases; unmatched bases: 1. Germline V gives CDR1 SGHTA, CDR2 FQGNSA.

This clone was seen at least ten times. The chain recombines TRBV12-3 or TRBV12-4 with TRBJ2-1, with unresolved D. Trimming left V 7 bases short and J 2 bases short, with 15 bases between. CDR3 length equals 15 residues. DNA of the CDR3: TGTGCCAGCATCCTAAGGGCGGCCCCCTACAATGAGCAGTTCTTC. Residues: CASILRAAPYNEQFF.

As to this clone: This may stem from a read error, because a much larger clone lies one nucleotide away. V usage is TRBV5-1 and J usage is TRBJ1-1, with D perhaps matching TRBD1 (5 bases). The length of the CDR3 is 17 residues. Germline V CDR1 and CDR2: SGHRS, YFSETQ. The CDR3 DNA reads as TGCGCCAGCAGCCTCCTCGGACCGACAGAGGATACAAGTGAAGCTCTCTTT. Translating gives CASSLLGPTEDTSEALF.

This clone has only a few counts. A read error may produce the germline difference seen at one junction end. The chain recombines TRBV4-2 with TRBJ1-1; possibly TRBD1 for D (6 bases). Per germline, CDR1 LGHNA and CDR2 YNFKEQ. The CDR3 sequence is 14 residues long. The CDR3 DNA reads TGTGCCAGCAGCCAAGAAAAGAGGGGGACAAACTTCGGCTTT. Translated, it gives CASSQEKRGTNFGF.

This clone was counted at least ten times. The chain joins TRBV20-1 to TRBJ1-5; D remains unclear. CDR1 is DFQATT, CDR2 SNEGSKA, per germline (reference sequence). Trimming cost V 1 base and J 5 bases, with 21 bases left between them. This CDR3 contains 17 residues. The CDR3 DNA reads TGCAGTGCTAGAGCATCACTTGAGACCCAGGCGCATCAGCCCCAGCATTTT. It codes for CSARASLETQAHQPQHF.

This clone is medium-sized within its sample. The chain carries TRBV28 and TRBJ2-3; 7 bases are a match to TRBD2. V was pared by 3 bases and J by 5 bases, with 5 bases of the junction left unmatched. Germline loops: CDR1 MDHEN, CDR2 SYDVKM. The CDR3 is made up of 14 amino acids. The CDR3 DNA follows: TGTGCCAGCAGTTTTAGCGGGTATGAAGATACGCAGTATTTT. Encoded protein: CASSFSGYEDTQYF.

The chain joins TRBV20-1 to TRBJ1-3; 7 positions agree with TRBD1. Trimming at V came to 6 bases and at J to 4 bases, leaving 6 bases not matched to a gene. Germline CDR1 reads DFQATT; CDR2 reads SNEGSKA (reference sequence). The CDR3 is made up of 13 amino acids. Here the CDR3 reads CSARQTGGNTIYF. The CDR3 region has the DNA TGCAGTGCCCGCCAGACAGGGGGAAACACCATATATTTT.

This clone was counted many times. The chain uses TRBV20-1 and TRBJ2-3; 7 bases align to TRBD2. CDR1 and CDR2 (germline): DFQATT, SNEGSKA (reference sequence). The V gene end was trimmed by 1 base and the J gene end by 2 bases; junction bases not matched to a gene: 12. The CDR3 length is 17 residues. The CDR3 nucleotides are TGCAGTGCTAGAGTCATCGGGTTGGGGACTACCACAGATACGCAGTATTTT. Translating gives CSARVIGLGTTTDTQYF.

The chain is built from TRBV10-3 and TRBJ2-1; 9 positions agree with TRBD1. V shed 7 bases, J shed 9 bases, and the junction held 13 bases outside the gene matches. CDR3 length equals 15 residues. Germline values: CDR1 ENHRY, CDR2 SYGVKD. CDR3 in amino acids: CAIIHRDRVQGEQFF. For the CDR3, the DNA is TGTGCCATCATCCACCGGGACAGGGTCCAGGGTGAGCAGTTCTTC.